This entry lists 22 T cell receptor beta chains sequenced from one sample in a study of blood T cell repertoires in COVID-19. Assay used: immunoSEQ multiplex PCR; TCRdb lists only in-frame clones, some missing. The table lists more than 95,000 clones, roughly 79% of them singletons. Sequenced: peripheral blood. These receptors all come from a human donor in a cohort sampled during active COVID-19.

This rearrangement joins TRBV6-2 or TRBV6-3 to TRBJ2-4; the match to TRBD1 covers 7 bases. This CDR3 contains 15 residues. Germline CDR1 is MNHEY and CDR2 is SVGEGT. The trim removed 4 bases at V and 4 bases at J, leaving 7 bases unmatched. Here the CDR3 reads CASSFGLGQKNIQYF. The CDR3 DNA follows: TGTGCCAGCAGTTTTGGACTGGGACAGAAAAACATTCAGTACTTC.

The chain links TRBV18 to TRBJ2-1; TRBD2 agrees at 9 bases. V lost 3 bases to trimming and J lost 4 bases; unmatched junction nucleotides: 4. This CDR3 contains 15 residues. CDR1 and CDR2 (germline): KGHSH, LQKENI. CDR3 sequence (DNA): TGTGCCAGCTCACCTTCTAGCGGGGATTACAATGAGCAGTTCTTC. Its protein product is CASSPSSGDYNEQFF.

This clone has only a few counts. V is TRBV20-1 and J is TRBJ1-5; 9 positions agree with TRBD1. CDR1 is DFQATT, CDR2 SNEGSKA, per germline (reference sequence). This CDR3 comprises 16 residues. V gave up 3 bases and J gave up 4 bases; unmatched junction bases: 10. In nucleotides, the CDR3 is TGCAGTGCTAGTTTGCCGGGGACAGGGCATAATCAGCCCCAGCATTTT. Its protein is CSASLPGTGHNQPQHF.

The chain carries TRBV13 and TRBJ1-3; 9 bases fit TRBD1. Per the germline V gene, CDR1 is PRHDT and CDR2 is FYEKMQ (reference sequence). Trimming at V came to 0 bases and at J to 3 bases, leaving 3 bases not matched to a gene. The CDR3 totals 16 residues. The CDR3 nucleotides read TGTGCCAGCAGCTTAGGGGGACAGGGTTTTGGAAACACCATATATTTT. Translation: CASSLGGQGFGNTIYF. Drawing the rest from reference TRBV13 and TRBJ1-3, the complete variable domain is AAGVIQSPRHLIKEKRETATLKCYPIPRHDTVYWYQQGPGQDPQFLISFYEKMQSDKGSIPDRFSAQQFSDYHSELNMSSLELGDSALYFCASSLGGQGFGNTIYFGEGSWLTVV.

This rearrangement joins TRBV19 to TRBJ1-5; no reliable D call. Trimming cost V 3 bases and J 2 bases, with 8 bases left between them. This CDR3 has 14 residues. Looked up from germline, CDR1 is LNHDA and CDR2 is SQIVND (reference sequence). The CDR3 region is CASSMAAGNQPQHF. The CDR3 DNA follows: TGTGCCAGTAGTATGGCTGCGGGCAATCAGCCCCAGCATTTT.

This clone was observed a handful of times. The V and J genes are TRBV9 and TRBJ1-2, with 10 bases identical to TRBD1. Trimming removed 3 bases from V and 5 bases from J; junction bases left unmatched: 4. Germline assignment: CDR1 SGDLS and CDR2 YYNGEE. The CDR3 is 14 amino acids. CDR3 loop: CASSDGGQGYGYTF. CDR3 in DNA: TGTGCCAGCAGCGACGGGGGACAGGGGTATGGCTACACCTTC.

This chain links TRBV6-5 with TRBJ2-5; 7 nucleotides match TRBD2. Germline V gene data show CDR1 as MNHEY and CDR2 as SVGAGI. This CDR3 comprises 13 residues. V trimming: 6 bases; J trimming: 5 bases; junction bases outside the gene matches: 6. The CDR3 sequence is CASRFIGRETQYF. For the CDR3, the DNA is TGTGCCAGCAGGTTTATCGGGAGGGAGACCCAGTACTTC.

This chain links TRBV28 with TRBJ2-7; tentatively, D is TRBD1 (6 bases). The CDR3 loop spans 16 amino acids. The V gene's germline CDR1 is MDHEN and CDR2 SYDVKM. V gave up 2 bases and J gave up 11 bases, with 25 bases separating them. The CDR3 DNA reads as TGTGCCAGCAGTTTAAGACAGGTCACCCTAGGTCCATGGGAGTACTTC. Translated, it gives CASSLRQVTLGPWEYF.

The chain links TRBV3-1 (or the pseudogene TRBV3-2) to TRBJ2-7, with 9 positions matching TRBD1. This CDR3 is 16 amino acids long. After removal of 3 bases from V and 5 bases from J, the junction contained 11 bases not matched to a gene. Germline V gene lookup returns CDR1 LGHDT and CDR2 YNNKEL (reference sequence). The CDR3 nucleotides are TGTGCCAGCAGCCAGCTCCCGGGACAGGGATCGGACGAGCAGTACTTC. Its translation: CASSQLPGQGSDEQYF.

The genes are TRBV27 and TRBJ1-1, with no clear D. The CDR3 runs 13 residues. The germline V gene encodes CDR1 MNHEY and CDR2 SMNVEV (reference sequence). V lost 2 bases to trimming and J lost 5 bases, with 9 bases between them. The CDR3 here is CASSLGIGTEAFF. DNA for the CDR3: TGTGCCAGCAGTTTAGGAATCGGGACTGAAGCTTTCTTT.

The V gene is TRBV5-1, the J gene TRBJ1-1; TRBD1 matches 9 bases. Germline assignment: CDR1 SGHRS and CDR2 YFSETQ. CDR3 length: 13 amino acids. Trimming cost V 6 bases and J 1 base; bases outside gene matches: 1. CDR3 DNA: TGCGCCAGCAAGGGACAGGGGAACACTGAAGCTTTCTTT. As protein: CASKGQGNTEAFF.

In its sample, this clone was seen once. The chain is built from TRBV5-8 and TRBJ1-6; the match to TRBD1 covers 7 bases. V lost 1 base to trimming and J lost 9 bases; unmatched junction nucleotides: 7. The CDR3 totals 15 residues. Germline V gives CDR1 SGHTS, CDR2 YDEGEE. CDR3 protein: CASSLRTGKSSPLHF. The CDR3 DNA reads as TGTGCCAGCAGCTTGCGGACAGGCAAGAGTTCACCCCTCCACTTT. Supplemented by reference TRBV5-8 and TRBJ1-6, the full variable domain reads EAGVTQSPTHLIKTRGQQATLRCSPISGHTSVYWYQQALGLGLQFLLWYDEGEERNRGNFPPRFSGRQFPNYSSELNVNALELEDSALYLCASSLRTGKSSPLHFGNGTRLTVT.

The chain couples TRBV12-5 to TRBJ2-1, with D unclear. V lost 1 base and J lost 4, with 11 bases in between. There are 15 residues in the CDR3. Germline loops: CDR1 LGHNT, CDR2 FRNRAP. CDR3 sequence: CASGLGLTRYNEQFF. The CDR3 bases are TGTGCTAGTGGTTTGGGGCTGACAAGGTACAATGAGCAGTTCTTC. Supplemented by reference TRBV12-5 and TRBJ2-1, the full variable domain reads DARVTQTPRHKVTEMGQEVTMRCQPILGHNTVFWYRQTMMQGLELLAYFRNRAPLDDSGMPKDRFSAEMPDATLATLKIQPSEPRDSAVYFCASGLGLTRYNEQFFGPGTRLTVL.

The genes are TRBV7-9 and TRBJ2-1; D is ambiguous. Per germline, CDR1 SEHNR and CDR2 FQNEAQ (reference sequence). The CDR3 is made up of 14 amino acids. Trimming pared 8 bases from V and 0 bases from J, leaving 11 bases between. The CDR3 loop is CASERPYSYNEQFF. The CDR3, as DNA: TGTGCCAGCGAGCGACCGTACTCCTACAATGAGCAGTTCTTC.

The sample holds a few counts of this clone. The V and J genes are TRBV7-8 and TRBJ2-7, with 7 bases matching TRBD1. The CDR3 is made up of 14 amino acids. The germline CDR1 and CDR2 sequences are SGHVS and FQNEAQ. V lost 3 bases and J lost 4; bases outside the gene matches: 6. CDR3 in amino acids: CASSLRGLAYEQYF. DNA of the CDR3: TGTGCCAGCAGCTTGAGGGGGCTAGCTTACGAGCAGTACTTC.

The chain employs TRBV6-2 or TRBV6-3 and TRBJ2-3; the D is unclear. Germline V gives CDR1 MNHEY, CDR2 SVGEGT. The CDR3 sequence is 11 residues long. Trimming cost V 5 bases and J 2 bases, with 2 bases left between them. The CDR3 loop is CASSHTDTQYF. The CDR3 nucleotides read TGTGCCAGCAGTCACACAGATACGCAGTATTTT.

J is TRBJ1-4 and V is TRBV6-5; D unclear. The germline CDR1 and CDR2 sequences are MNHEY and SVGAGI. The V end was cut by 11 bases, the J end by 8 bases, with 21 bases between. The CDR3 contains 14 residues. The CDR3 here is CAVGGSRLGEKLFF. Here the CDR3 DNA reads TGTGCCGTAGGAGGGAGTCGGCTCGGAGAAAAACTGTTTTTT.

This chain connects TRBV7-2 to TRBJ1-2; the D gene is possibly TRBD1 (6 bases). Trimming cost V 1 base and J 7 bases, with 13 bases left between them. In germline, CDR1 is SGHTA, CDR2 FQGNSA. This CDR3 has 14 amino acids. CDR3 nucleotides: TGTGCCAGCAGCTTAGACGGGGGGCAGGGTGGCTACACCTTC. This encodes CASSLDGGQGGYTF.

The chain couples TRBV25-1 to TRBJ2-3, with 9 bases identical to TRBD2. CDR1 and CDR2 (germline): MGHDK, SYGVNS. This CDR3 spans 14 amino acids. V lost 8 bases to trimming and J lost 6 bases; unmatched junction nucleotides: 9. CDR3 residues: CASGLSGSVDTQYF. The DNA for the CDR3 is TGTGCCAGCGGCCTTAGCGGGAGTGTGGATACGCAGTATTTT. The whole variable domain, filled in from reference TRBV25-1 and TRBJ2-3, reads EADIYQTPRYLVIGTGKKITLECSQTMGHDKMYWYQQDPGMELHLIHYSYGVNSTEKGDLSSESTVSRIRTEHFPLTLESARPSHTSQYLCASGLSGSVDTQYFGPGTRLTVL.

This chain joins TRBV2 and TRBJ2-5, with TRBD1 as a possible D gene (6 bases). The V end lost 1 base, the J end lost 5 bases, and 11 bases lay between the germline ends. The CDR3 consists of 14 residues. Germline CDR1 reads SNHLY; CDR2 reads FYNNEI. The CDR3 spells CASSEETGVETQYF. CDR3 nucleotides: TGTGCCAGCAGTGAAGAGACAGGCGTGGAGACCCAGTACTTC.

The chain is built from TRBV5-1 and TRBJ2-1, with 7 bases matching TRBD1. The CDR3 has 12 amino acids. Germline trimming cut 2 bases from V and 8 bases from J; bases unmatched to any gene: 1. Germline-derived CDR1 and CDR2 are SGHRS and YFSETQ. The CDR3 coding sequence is TGCGCCAGCAGCTTAGGGGGCGATGAGCAGTTCTTC. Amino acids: CASSLGGDEQFF.

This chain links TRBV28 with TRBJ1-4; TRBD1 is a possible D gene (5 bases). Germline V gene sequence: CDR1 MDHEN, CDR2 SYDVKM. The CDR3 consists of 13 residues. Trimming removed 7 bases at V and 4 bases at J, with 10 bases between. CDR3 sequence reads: CASTTGGNEKLFF. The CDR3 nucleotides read TGTGCCAGCACGACGGGGGGTAATGAAAAACTGTTTTTT. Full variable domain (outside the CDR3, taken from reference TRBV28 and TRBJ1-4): DVKVTQSSRYLVKRTGEKVFLECVQDMDHENMFWYRQDPGLGLRLIYFSYDVKMKEKGDIPEGYSVSREKKERFSLILESASTNQTSMYLCASTTGGNEKLFFGSGTQLSVL.